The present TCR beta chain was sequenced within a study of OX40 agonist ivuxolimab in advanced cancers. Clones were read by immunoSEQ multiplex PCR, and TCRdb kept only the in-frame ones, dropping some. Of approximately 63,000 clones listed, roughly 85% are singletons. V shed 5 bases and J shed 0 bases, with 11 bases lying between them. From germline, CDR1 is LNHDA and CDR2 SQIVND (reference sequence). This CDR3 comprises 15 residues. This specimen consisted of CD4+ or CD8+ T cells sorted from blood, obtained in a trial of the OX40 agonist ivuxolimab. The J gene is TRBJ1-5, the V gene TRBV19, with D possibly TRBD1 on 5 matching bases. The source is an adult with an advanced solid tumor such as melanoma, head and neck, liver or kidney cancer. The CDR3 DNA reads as TGTGCCAGTAGTCTCCAGGGATATAGCAATCAGCCCCAGCATTTT. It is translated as CASSLQGYSNQPQHF.